The 2 T cell receptor beta chains below were found in one sample sequenced in a study of chronic HIV infection and antiretroviral therapy. TCRdb processed the 5' RACE reads anew with MiXCR; each CDR3 protein has one entry. Of roughly 50,000 distinct CDR3 sequences in the sample, approximately 19% were seen once. Sequencing input: peripheral blood. The receptors were gathered from an adult who had HIV and had not received antiretroviral therapy, or was an uninfected healthy control (not recorded which).

This clonotype occurred many times. The rearrangement joins TRBV18 to TRBJ1-4; D is perhaps TRBD1 (6 bases). CDR1 and CDR2 from the germline V gene are KGHSH and LQKENI. Trimming took off 1 base at V and 7 bases at J, with 13 bases between the two ends. The CDR3 consists of 15 residues. The CDR3 DNA is TGTGCCAGCTCACCACGGGGGGCAGCAGGTGAAAAACTGTTTTTT. Its translation: CASSPRGAAGEKLFF.

This clonotype occurred a few times. This chain uses TRBV5-1 with TRBJ1-1, with a possible D match to TRBD1 (6 bases). V shed 2 bases and J shed 8 bases, with 7 bases lying between them. CDR1 is SGHRS, CDR2 YFSETQ, per germline. This CDR3 comprises 11 residues. CDR3 nucleotide sequence: TGCGCCAGCAGCTTCGGGACAGAAGCTTTCTTT. The encoded protein is CASSFGTEAFF.